The 3 T cell receptor beta chains listed next were all sequenced from one sample in a study of T cells in Graves' hyperthyroidism and ophthalmopathy. The TCR beta CDR3 regions underwent amplification using RNA transcripts as the source. Carried out on the TCR CDR3, a first-round RT-PCR used the HTBI primer set. In TCRdb, the multiplex PCR reads were re-called with MiXCR into one record per CDR3 protein. Here the sample spans 75,000 to 100,000 distinct CDR3 sequences, around 40% being singletons. The sequenced sample consisted of peripheral blood or thyroid tissue (not recorded which). The receptors shown here come from a woman under 40 with Graves' hyperthyroidism.

The chain has TRBV20-1 and TRBJ2-6; 11 positions match TRBD2. V was pared by 4 bases and J by 1 base, with 3 bases of the junction left unmatched. From germline, CDR1 is DFQATT and CDR2 SNEGSKA (reference sequence). This CDR3 has 16 amino acids. The DNA for the CDR3 is TGCAGTGCTATGGGACTAGCGGTATCTGGGGCCAACGTCCTGACTTTC. It translates to CSAMGLAVSGANVLTF.

This chain uses TRBV7-2 with TRBJ2-5, with 11 positions matching TRBD2. The CDR3 is 16 residues long. V was pared by 2 bases and J by 5 bases, with 7 bases of the junction left unmatched. Looked up from germline, CDR1 is SGHTA and CDR2 is FQGNSA. The CDR3 DNA reads as TGTGCCAGCAGCTTACCCGCTAGCGGGAGGATTGAGACCCAGTACTTC. Protein sequence: CASSLPASGRIETQYF.

This clonotype was observed many times. Its ends do not fully match the called genes, so a read error is possible. The chain joins TRBV2 to TRBJ1-6; 8 positions agree with TRBD1. The CDR3 has 16 amino acids. Germline loops: CDR1 SNHLY, CDR2 FYNNEI. DNA of the CDR3: TGTACCAGCAGTGAGGACAGGGTCAATTATAATTCACCCCTCCACTTT. It is translated as CTSSEDRVNYNSPLHF.